This record concerns one T cell receptor beta chain sequence. CDR1 PRHDT and CDR2 FYEKMQ come from the germline V gene (reference sequence). Trimming took off 6 bases at V and 0 bases at J, with 15 bases between the two ends. The CDR3 spans 16 residues. Only in-frame clones appear in the TCRdb table, and some are missing; sequencing was by immunoSEQ multiplex PCR. The top ten hold roughly 24% of the sample, which has roughly 28,000 clones, approximately 70% seen once. Each and every patient relapsed after autologous stem cell transplantation, and patients got differing brentuximab vedotin exposure. This specimen comes from a study of PD-1 blockade in classical Hodgkin lymphoma.

The material was peripheral blood mononuclear cells (PBMCs), obtained before the second cycle of nivolumab. This TCR was recovered from a human donor with classical Hodgkin lymphoma. V is TRBV13 and J is TRBJ1-3; possible D gene TRBD1, 5 bases. CDR3 loop: CASRRGGDYSGNTIYF. The DNA of the CDR3 is TGTGCCAGCAGAAGGGGTGGGGACTACTCTGGAAACACCATATATTTT. The whole variable domain, remainder taken from reference TRBV13 and TRBJ1-3, is AAGVIQSPRHLIKEKRETATLKCYPIPRHDTVYWYQQGPGQDPQFLISFYEKMQSDKGSIPDRFSAQQFSDYHSELNMSSLELGDSALYFCASRRGGDYSGNTIYFGEGSWLTVV.